Each of the 21 T cell receptor beta chains below was sequenced from the same sample in a study of breast tumors, draining lymph nodes, adjacent tissues. Breast cancer patients provided tissue from their axillary draining lymph nodes. TCRdb re-derived calls from the multiplex PCR reads in MiXCR, one entry per CDR3 protein. The sample includes 140,000 to 150,000 distinct CDR3 sequences, 30% to 35% seen only once; the top ten take around 2.3%. The source material was axillary lymph node tissue. The source is a female donor with breast cancer. Some clones in this sample may be carry-over from other donors' samples.

This clonotype was found many times. The chain joins TRBV10-3 to TRBJ1-2; D gene ambiguous. CDR3 length: 13 residues. Germline V lookup: CDR1 ENHRY, CDR2 SYGVKD. V dropped 2 bases and J dropped 1 base, with 5 bases sitting between them. The CDR3 region has the DNA TGTGCCATCAGTGAGGCACATAACTATGGCTACACCTTC. Translation gives CAISEAHNYGYTF.

This clonotype was seen more than once but under ten times. V usage is TRBV5-4 and J usage is TRBJ1-1; a possible D gene is TRBD1 (5 bases). Germline loops: CDR1 SGHNT, CDR2 YYREEE (reference sequence). V lost 2 bases to trimming and J lost 0 bases, with 11 bases between them. The CDR3 runs to 15 residues. The CDR3: CASSFQGLMNTEAFF. CDR3 nucleotide sequence: TGTGCCAGCAGCTTCCAGGGTTTGATGAACACTGAAGCTTTCTTT.

This chain connects TRBV29-1 to TRBJ1-4; 10 positions match TRBD1. This CDR3 contains 14 residues. The junction had 11 bases not matched to a gene; V was cut back by 7 bases and J by 9 bases. CDR1 is SQVTM, CDR2 ANQGSEA, per germline. The DNA of the CDR3 is TGCAGCGCATCCGGGACAGGGGAAGGTAAAAAACTGTTTTTT. Residues: CSASGTGEGKKLFF.

Notes on this clonotype: Lacking the conserved final phenylalanine or tryptophan, this CDR3 likely reflects a read error. This CDR3 reads CASSQDQVATEAFS. DNA for the CDR3: TGCGCCAGCAGCCAAGATCAGGTTGCCACTGAAGCTTTCTCT. The chain combines TRBV4-3 with TRBJ1-1; D not certain. V was shortened by 0 bases and J by 4 bases, with 9 bases between the two germline ends. Per germline, CDR1 LGHNA and CDR2 YSLEER. The CDR3 has 14 amino acids.

The rearrangement joins TRBV11-2 to TRBJ1-1; 9 positions match TRBD1. CDR3 size: 14 residues. Germline V CDR1 and CDR2: SGHAT, FQNNGV. V shed 5 bases and J 5 bases; nucleotides not matched to a gene: 6. The CDR3 DNA is TGTGCCAGCAGCATGAGGACAGGGGATACTGAAGCTTTCTTT. As protein: CASSMRTGDTEAFF.

CDR3 DNA: TGTGCCAGCAGCTTAGCGGAAGGACTCCCAGAGACCCAGTACTTC. Translation: CASSLAEGLPETQYF. The chain combines TRBV7-6 with TRBJ2-5; D perhaps matches TRBD2 (5 bases). V shed 0 bases and J shed 4 bases, with 12 bases lying between them. The CDR3 has 15 residues. CDR1 and CDR2 from the germline V gene are SGHVS and FNYEAQ.

There are many counts of this clonotype. V is TRBV4-1 and J is TRBJ2-1, with D possibly matching TRBD1 (5 bases). The CDR3 has 15 amino acids. Per germline, CDR1 MGHRA and CDR2 YSYEKL. Between the trimmed V and J ends, which lost 1 base and 7 bases, there was a span of 14 bases. CDR3 in amino acids: CASSQAGQAKNEQFF. Written as DNA, the CDR3 is TGCGCCAGCAGCCAAGCTGGACAAGCGAAGAATGAGCAGTTCTTC.

This clonotype has a count of ten or more. This chain links TRBV9 with TRBJ1-4; D perhaps matches TRBD1 (5 bases). Per the germline V gene, CDR1 is SGDLS and CDR2 is YYNGEE. This CDR3 spans 13 amino acids. V lost 4 bases to trimming and J lost 15 bases, with 19 bases between them. The CDR3 loop reads CASSPEGFGPVFF. CDR3 bases: TGTGCCAGCAGCCCTGAGGGGTTTGGTCCTGTGTTTTTT.

This clonotype occurred many times. The chain links TRBV6-5 to TRBJ1-6; D may be TRBD1 (5 bases). This CDR3 comprises 16 residues. Germline V gene sequence: CDR1 MNHEY, CDR2 SVGAGI. V lost 2 bases to trimming and J lost 7 bases, with 15 bases between them. The CDR3 bases are TGTGCCAGCAGTTACCAGGGAACGATTGGGAATTCACCCCTCCACTTT. Its translation is CASSYQGTIGNSPLHF.

The chain combines TRBV20-1 with TRBJ1-2, with D hard to call. The CDR3 sequence is 13 residues long. The V gene lost 5 bases and the J gene lost 6 bases, with 16 bases spanning the gap. Germline CDR1 DFQATT, CDR2 SNEGSKA (reference sequence). CDR3 in DNA: TGCAGTGCTCACCACGTTCAGCGGGATGGCTACACCTTC. Protein: CSAHHVQRDGYTF.

In this sample, this clonotype turned up many times. V usage is TRBV7-2 and J usage is TRBJ2-1, with D unclear. The CDR3 runs to 14 residues. Germline values: CDR1 SGHTA, CDR2 FQGNSA. The V end lost 1 base, the J end lost 5 bases, and 9 bases lay between the germline ends. The CDR3 is CASSLGGLDNEQFF. In DNA form, the CDR3 reads TGTGCCAGCAGCTTAGGTGGCCTTGACAATGAGCAGTTCTTC.

The table lists this clonotype with many counts. The J gene is TRBJ2-1, the V gene TRBV12-3 or TRBV12-4; D is uncertain. Deletions cut 3 bases from V and 4 bases from J, with 10 bases between. The CDR3 is made up of 14 amino acids. The CDR3: CASSFIARYNEQFF. The CDR3, as DNA: TGTGCCAGCAGTTTTATCGCCCGTTACAATGAGCAGTTCTTC.

Concerning this clonotype: In this CDR3 the conserved last residue, phenylalanine or tryptophan, is missing, so a read error is likely. Because the CDR3's place on the DNA is in doubt, the DNA is left out and the CDR3 is given as listed by TCRdb. The J gene is TRBJ2-5, the V gene TRBV7-4; the D call TRBD1 from the table was never checked on the DNA. Per the germline V gene, CDR1 is SGHVT and CDR2 is SQSDAQ. The CDR3 is 15 amino acids in total, end residues counted. The CDR3 is CASSFPDRGGETRYL.

The chain employs TRBV20-1 and TRBJ1-1; D remains ambiguous. CDR3 length: 15 amino acids. The germline V gene has CDR1 DFQATT and CDR2 SNEGSKA (reference sequence). Deletions cut 0 bases from V and 1 base from J, with 12 bases between. CDR3 loop: CSARDLATGNTEAFF. CDR3 nucleotides: TGCAGTGCTAGAGATTTGGCCACTGGGAACACTGAAGCTTTCTTT.

Remarks on this clonotype: A much larger clone differs from this one at a single base, so this may be a read error. The genes are TRBV7-2 and TRBJ2-5; no firm D call. Germline loops: CDR1 SGHTA, CDR2 FQGNSA. CDR3 size: 15 residues. DNA for the CDR3: TGTGCCAGCAGCTTAGTCCCCACCTTCCAAGAGACCCAGCACTTC. It translates to CASSLVPTFQETQHF.

Details on this clonotype: One base away lies a much larger clone, so this may be a sequencing read error. As DNA, the CDR3 is TGTGCCAGCAGTTTCAAGAGAGGAGGGGTCGATGAGCAGTTCTTC. Protein sequence: CASSFKRGGVDEQFF. The gene calls are TRBV12-3 or TRBV12-4 and TRBJ2-1; tentative D call: TRBD2 (6 bases). V lost 3 bases and J 8 bases, leaving 17 bases between the germline ends. This CDR3 is built from 15 residues.

In its sample, this clonotype was seen many times. V is TRBV6-2 or TRBV6-3 and J is TRBJ2-5; 7 positions match TRBD2. This CDR3 is built from 13 residues. The V gene end was trimmed by 7 bases and the J gene end by 3 bases; junction bases not matched to a gene: 5. Germline lookup yields CDR1 MNHEY and CDR2 SVGEGT. CDR3 DNA: TGTGCCAGCACCTGGGGAGGGAAAGAGACCCAGTACTTC. Protein sequence: CASTWGGKETQYF.

This clonotype was counted at least ten times. The chain employs TRBV12-3 or TRBV12-4 and TRBJ2-2, with 10 bases that match TRBD2. J was trimmed by 6 bases and V by 7 bases; bases with no gene match: 11. This CDR3 is 16 amino acids long. The CDR3 is CASTIKRLAGAGELFF. The CDR3 coding sequence is TGTGCCAGCACCATAAAGAGGCTAGCGGGGGCCGGGGAGCTGTTTTTT.

In this sample, this clonotype turned up a few times. With a much larger clone just one base away, this may be a read error. This chain joins TRBV6-5 and TRBJ1-6; the match to TRBD1 covers 7 bases. With V trimmed by 4 bases and J by 6 bases, 15 bases remained unmatched. CDR1 MNHEY and CDR2 SVGAGI come from the germline V gene. There are 18 residues in the CDR3. The CDR3 coding sequence is TGTGCCAGCAGTTCCTCCTCGCGACAGGGTCGAATTAATTCACCCCTCCACTTT. Translated: CASSSSSRQGRINSPLHF.

The sample holds many counts of this clonotype. The chain recombines TRBV20-1 with TRBJ2-5; TRBD2 aligns across 8 bases. The CDR3 is 15 amino acids. J gave up 0 bases and V 5 bases, and 8 bases lay outside the gene matches. The germline gives CDR1 DFQATT, CDR2 SNEGSKA (reference sequence). CDR3 nucleotide sequence: TGCAGTGCTCCACCGACACTAGCGGACCAAGAGACCCAGTACTTC. This translates into CSAPPTLADQETQYF.

The chain is built from TRBV6-5 and TRBJ2-1, with D perhaps matching TRBD1 (6 bases). V was clipped by 2 bases and J by 0 bases, with 11 bases between them. CDR3 length: 16 amino acids. The germline V gene encodes CDR1 MNHEY and CDR2 SVGAGI. The chain's CDR3 is CASSYVGGLSYNEQFF. CDR3 coding DNA: TGTGCCAGCAGTTACGTTGGGGGCCTCTCCTACAATGAGCAGTTCTTC.